One T cell receptor beta chain is described in this entry. The sample originates from a study of blood T cell repertoires in COVID-19. Study overall: The study drew acute and convalescent COVID-19 samples from the United States, Italy and Spain.

The CDR3 has 19 amino acids. With V trimmed by 5 bases and J by 3 bases, 14 bases remained unmatched. Germline lookup yields CDR1 SGHVS and CDR2 FQNEAQ. Authors' data handling: Reference gene primer amplification in the assay estimated nucleated cell counts. Profiling relied on immunoSEQ multiplex PCR, and the TCRdb table lists in-frame clones only, not all of them. V and J calls and clone size are copied from that table; D and trimming were computed from the DNA. The table shows about 200,000 clones, with roughly 79% occurring only once. V and J are TRBV7-8 and TRBJ2-1; 12 nucleotides agree with TRBD2. Sequenced sample: peripheral blood. This sequence was found in a human donor with acute or convalescent COVID-19. The donor label of this sample is uncertain. The CDR3, as DNA: TGTGCCAGCAGCCCCCAATTCCCCGGACTAGCGGGGAACTACAATGAGCAGTTCTTC. Translated, it gives CASSPQFPGLAGNYNEQFF.